What follows describes a single T cell receptor beta chain. The data belong to a study of cytomegalovirus exposure and HLA in healthy donors. The V end was cut by 2 bases, the J end by 10 bases, with 8 bases between. Germline CDR1 is SGHTA and CDR2 is FQGNSA. The CDR3 runs to 11 residues. A multiplex PCR was run with 60 Vbeta primers and 13 Jbeta primers. Measured with immunoSEQ multiplex PCR; TCRdb has only the in-frame clones, and not every one. The sample lists over 45,000 clones, 83% occurring once. The clonotype originates from a man aged 25 to 40 in good health and CMV-seronegative. The chain joins TRBV7-2 to TRBJ1-1; perhaps TRBD1 as D (5 bases). The sample comprised PBMCs. The CDR3 coding sequence is TGTGCCAGCAGCTTATCGGGGGGAGCTTTCTTT. Protein: CASSLSGGAFF.